The 30 T cell receptor beta chains below were found in one sample sequenced in a study of T cell changes during pregnancy in multiple sclerosis. TCRdb keeps only in-frame clones here, not all; method: immunoSEQ multiplex PCR. The sample holds roughly 26,000 clones; 75% to 90% are singletons and the top ten take 16%. This material consisted of CD8+ T cells from peripheral blood mononuclear cells, taken in the second trimester of pregnancy. Receptors were obtained from a female donor with multiple sclerosis, enrolled in a pregnancy study.

This chain connects TRBV7-8 to TRBJ1-4; no clear D. Germline values: CDR1 SGHVS, CDR2 FQNEAQ. The CDR3 consists of 13 residues. The ends were cut back, 7 bases at V and 3 bases at J, with 9 bases in the middle. The CDR3 coding sequence is TGTGCCAGCACCATTTGGCCTAATGAAAAACTGTTTTTT. Amino acids: CASTIWPNEKLFF.

The chain has TRBV28 and TRBJ2-7, with D possibly TRBD2 on 6 matching bases. Germline V gives CDR1 MDHEN, CDR2 SYDVKM. The CDR3 loop spans 14 amino acids. Trimming removed 6 bases at V and 3 bases at J, with 15 bases between. The CDR3 region has the DNA TGTGCCAGCAGGTTCAGCGCCGGGGGCTACGAGCAGTACTTC. Translation gives CASRFSAGGYEQYF.

The chain employs TRBV5-1 and TRBJ2-1; D is possibly TRBD1 (5 bases). The CDR3 runs 14 residues. Trimming took 1 base from V and 4 from J, leaving 9 bases between them. The germline gives CDR1 SGHRS, CDR2 YFSETQ. CDR3: CASSLLRAYNEQFF. In DNA form, the CDR3 reads TGCGCCAGCAGCTTGCTCAGGGCGTACAATGAGCAGTTCTTC.

This clone was seen a single time. V gene TRBV9 combines with J gene TRBJ2-2; a possible D gene is TRBD1 (6 bases). Germline CDR1 is SGDLS and CDR2 is YYNGEE. Trimming took 0 bases from V and 5 from J, leaving 20 bases between them. The CDR3 is 18 amino acids. The CDR3 region has the DNA TGTGCCAGCAGCGTAGCGGTTCGGCAGGGGAGAGGTACCGGGGAGCTGTTTTTT. It yields the protein CASSVAVRQGRGTGELFF.

The chain employs TRBV5-6 and TRBJ2-1; possibly TRBD2 for D (7 bases). The CDR3 length is 15 residues. CDR1 and CDR2 from the germline V gene are SGHDT and YYEEEE. The V end lost 1 base, the J end lost 7 bases, and 15 bases lay between the germline ends. The CDR3 DNA reads TGTGCCAGCAGCTTGCAGGGGACGCGGGGGAATGAGCAGTTCTTC. It encodes CASSLQGTRGNEQFF.

The chain carries TRBV10-3 and TRBJ2-5, with 8 bases matching TRBD1. The germline gives CDR1 ENHRY, CDR2 SYGVKD. The ends lost 2 bases at V and 5 bases at J; junction bases unmatched: 7. The CDR3 spans 15 residues. CDR3 residues: CAISEAGGAEETQYF. CDR3 sequence (DNA): TGTGCCATCAGTGAGGCAGGGGGCGCGGAGGAGACCCAGTACTTC.

The chain employs TRBV5-4 and TRBJ2-7, with TRBD1 matching 10 bases. The CDR3 totals 15 residues. Trimming cost V 0 bases and J 3 bases; bases outside gene matches: 3. Germline V gene lookup returns CDR1 SGHNT and CDR2 YYREEE (reference sequence). This chain's CDR3 is CASSLGRTGGYEQYF. The CDR3 DNA is TGTGCCAGCAGCTTGGGTAGGACAGGGGGCTACGAGCAGTACTTC.

This chain joins TRBV7-3 and TRBJ2-1, with TRBD1 as a possible D gene (5 bases). Trimming stripped 8 bases from V and 4 bases from J, with 15 bases between. Germline V gives CDR1 SGHTA, CDR2 FQGTGA. This CDR3 comprises 14 residues. The CDR3 protein is CASERQNHYNEQFF. CDR3 in DNA: TGTGCCAGCGAGAGACAGAACCATTACAATGAGCAGTTCTTC.

This chain connects TRBV29-1 to TRBJ2-1; D gene ambiguous. Germline CDR1 reads SQVTM; CDR2 reads ANQGSEA. Deletions cut 8 bases from V and 8 bases from J, with 16 bases between. This CDR3 spans 12 amino acids. The CDR3 region has the DNA TGCAGCACCCTGCCTCCACATCATGAGCAGTTCTTC. It translates to CSTLPPHHEQFF.

The chain is built from TRBV15 and TRBJ2-7; unclear D gene. Trimming removed 1 base from V and 5 bases from J, with 18 bases in between. The CDR3 runs to 16 residues. Germline CDR1 reads LNHNV; CDR2 reads YYDKDF (reference sequence). The CDR3 DNA reads TGTGCCACCAGCAGAGCACCTCCTAGTGAACACCACGAGCAGTACTTC. Amino acids: CATSRAPPSEHHEQYF.

The chain couples TRBV28 to TRBJ2-3, with 11 positions matching TRBD2. Losses at the gene ends were 5 bases for V and 5 bases for J; bases not matched to a gene: 21. CDR1 is MDHEN and CDR2 is SYDVKM in the germline V gene. This CDR3 region has 20 residues. The CDR3 nucleotides read TGTGCCAGCAGTAGCAAAGGGCTAGCGGGAGGTATAGTATTGGTAGATACGCAGTATTTT. Residues: CASSSKGLAGGIVLVDTQYF.

This clone was seen once. The chain couples TRBV25-1 to TRBJ1-2, with D tentatively TRBD1 (6 bases). There are 15 residues in the CDR3. Trimming took 3 bases from V and 6 from J, leaving 17 bases between them. The V gene's germline CDR1 is MGHDK and CDR2 SYGVNS. The DNA of the CDR3 is TGTGCCAGCAGTGACACAGGGCTTGTTTTCCATGGCTACACCTTC. Its protein is CASSDTGLVFHGYTF.

J is TRBJ2-7 and V is TRBV19; perhaps TRBD2 as D (6 bases). CDR1 LNHDA and CDR2 SQIVND come from the germline V gene (reference sequence). There are 12 residues in the CDR3. V lost 7 bases and J 6 bases, leaving 13 bases between the germline ends. The DNA of the CDR3 is TGTGCCAGTAAGTCCGGGAGTTCCGAGCAGTACTTC. As protein: CASKSGSSEQYF.

This chain connects TRBV28 to TRBJ2-7; TRBD1 aligns across 11 bases. J lost 5 bases, V lost 7 bases, and 13 bases had no gene match. Per the germline V gene, CDR1 is MDHEN and CDR2 is SYDVKM. The CDR3 contains 16 residues. The CDR3 spells CASNPGGTGGAHEQYF. The CDR3 bases are TGTGCCAGCAATCCCGGTGGGACAGGGGGAGCACACGAGCAGTACTTC.

This clone showed up just a few times. This chain links TRBV5-5 with TRBJ1-3; D unresolved. Germline V gene sequence: CDR1 SGHKS, CDR2 YYEKEE (reference sequence). The CDR3 runs 15 residues. Trimming took 0 bases from V and 0 from J, leaving 7 bases between them. The CDR3 here is CASSLGYSSGNTIYF. The CDR3 DNA sequence: TGTGCCAGCAGCTTGGGATATAGCTCTGGAAACACCATATATTTT.

The CDR3 here is CASSLGEDYEQYF. The DNA of the CDR3 is TGTGCCAGCAGTCTGGGGGAGGACTACGAGCAGTACTTC. The chain has TRBV27 and TRBJ2-7, with D perhaps TRBD2 (6 bases). The germline gives CDR1 MNHEY, CDR2 SMNVEV (reference sequence). The length of the CDR3 is 13 residues. V was cut by 5 bases and J by 3 bases, with 11 bases left in between.

The chain is built from TRBV6-5 and TRBJ2-5; D is possibly TRBD2 (6 bases). Deletions cut 7 bases from V and 1 base from J, with 13 bases between. From germline, CDR1 is MNHEY and CDR2 SVGAGI. The CDR3 has 14 residues. CDR3 sequence reads: CASNRDGGQETQYF. In nucleotides, the CDR3 is TGTGCCAGCAATCGCGACGGGGGCCAAGAGACCCAGTACTTC.

The J gene is TRBJ1-1, the V gene TRBV27; D uncertain. The CDR3 has 14 residues. The V gene's germline CDR1 is MNHEY and CDR2 SMNVEV (reference sequence). V was clipped by 1 base and J by 4 bases, with 10 bases between them. CDR3 sequence: CASSLLTDLTEAFF. The CDR3 nucleotides read TGTGCCAGCAGTTTATTAACAGACCTCACTGAAGCTTTCTTT.

The chain carries TRBV5-4 and TRBJ1-1; D is ambiguous. The CDR3 spans 12 residues. Germline assignment: CDR1 SGHNT and CDR2 YYREEE (reference sequence). Trimming took 5 bases from V and 5 from J, leaving 10 bases between them. In DNA form, the CDR3 reads TGTGCCAGCAGGGAGTCAGATACTGAAGCTTTCTTT. Its protein product is CASRESDTEAFF.

J is TRBJ2-7 and V is TRBV4-1; 7 bases fit TRBD2. The CDR3 runs to 14 residues. Trimming removed 4 bases from V and 4 bases from J; junction bases left unmatched: 7. Germline V gene sequence: CDR1 MGHRA, CDR2 YSYEKL. The CDR3 is CASSLGLVRYEQYF. The CDR3 nucleotides are TGCGCCAGCAGCCTCGGACTAGTGCGGTACGAGCAGTACTTC.

The rearrangement uses TRBV11-2 and TRBJ2-7; D is ambiguous. The CDR3 totals 15 residues. Germline CDR1 is SGHAT and CDR2 is FQNNGV. Trimming shortened V by 6 bases and J by 5 bases, and 20 bases separated the two germline ends. CDR3 sequence: CASSSTFLLLDEQYF. DNA of the CDR3: TGTGCCAGCAGTTCCACTTTCCTCCTCTTGGACGAGCAGTACTTC.

This clone has a handful of counts. The CDR3 loop is CTGCFSIYQPQHF. CDR3 nucleotides: TGTACAGGGTGTTTTTCGATCTATCAGCCCCAGCATTTT. The chain recombines TRBV11-2 with TRBJ1-5, with D possibly being TRBD1 (6 bases). Germline lookup yields CDR1 SGHAT and CDR2 FQNNGV. The CDR3 extends over 13 amino acids.

The chain couples TRBV30 to TRBJ1-1; D unresolved. V lost 5 bases and J 5 bases, leaving 6 bases between the germline ends. The CDR3 has 10 amino acids. CDR1 and CDR2 from the germline V gene are GTSNPN and SVGIG (reference sequence). CDR3 nucleotides: TGTGCCTGGGGGGAGACTGAAGCTTTCTTT. Residues: CAWGETEAFF.

The chain couples TRBV6-5 to TRBJ1-6; D possibly corresponds to TRBD1 (6 bases). This CDR3 contains 15 residues. Trimming took 6 bases from V and 7 from J, leaving 16 bases between them. Germline CDR1 and CDR2: MNHEY and SVGAGI. CDR3 coding DNA: TGTGCCAGCAGCGCTACCAGGGGTGACAATTCACCCCTCCACTTT. It yields the protein CASSATRGDNSPLHF.

This rearrangement joins TRBV13 to TRBJ1-3; TRBD1 might be the D (5 bases). From germline, CDR1 is PRHDT and CDR2 FYEKMQ (reference sequence). The CDR3 runs to 15 residues. V was trimmed by 5 bases and J by 4 bases, leaving 15 bases between them. As DNA, the CDR3 is TGTGCCAGCAGCCCCCCCCAGGGCCCCGGAAACACCATATATTTT. Residues: CASSPPQGPGNTIYF.

This sequence joins TRBV27 and TRBJ2-7; D may be TRBD1 (5 bases). CDR1 MNHEY and CDR2 SMNVEV come from the germline V gene (reference sequence). The CDR3 is 13 amino acids. The germline V and J ends were trimmed by 0 bases and 9 bases, with 12 bases remaining between them. In DNA form, the CDR3 reads TGTGCCAGCAGTTTATCCCCAGGGTCGGGGCAGTACTTC. This sequence encodes CASSLSPGSGQYF.

This chain uses TRBV11-2 with TRBJ2-3; the D is unclear. Germline values: CDR1 SGHAT, CDR2 FQNNGV. With 4 bases removed from V and 0 bases from J, the gap between germline ends came to 17 bases. The CDR3 length is 17 residues. For the CDR3, the DNA is TGTGCCAGCAGCTGGCCTTTGTCACTATTAAGCACAGATACGCAGTATTTT. Its translation: CASSWPLSLLSTDTQYF.

This clone was recorded a few times. V usage is TRBV5-1 and J usage is TRBJ2-3, with no clear D. This CDR3 is built from 14 residues. Germline V CDR1 and CDR2: SGHRS, YFSETQ. Trimming took off 0 bases at V and 6 bases at J, with 11 bases between the two ends. The CDR3: CASSLETSRDTQYF. As DNA, the CDR3 is TGCGCCAGCAGCTTGGAGACGTCCAGGGATACGCAGTATTTT.

This chain uses TRBV5-1 with TRBJ2-1, with TRBD2 identical over 9 bases. The CDR3 loop spans 16 amino acids. The V segment lost 0 bases and the J segment 5 bases; nucleotides outside the gene matches: 6. In germline, CDR1 is SGHRS, CDR2 YFSETQ. Written as DNA, the CDR3 is TGCGCCAGCAGCTTGGCCTCTAGCGGGATAGACAATGAGCAGTTCTTC. This sequence encodes CASSLASSGIDNEQFF.

V usage is TRBV7-9 and J usage is TRBJ1-2, with 8 bases aligning to TRBD1. The V gene end was trimmed by 5 bases and the J gene end by 6 bases; junction bases not matched to a gene: 8. CDR1 and CDR2 (germline): SEHNR, FQNEAQ (reference sequence). This CDR3 has 14 residues. The CDR3: CASSQGARIDGYTF. CDR3 bases: TGTGCCAGCAGCCAGGGGGCGAGGATTGATGGCTACACCTTC.